The source of this T cell receptor (beta chain) is a study of control samples from healthy donors and cancer patients. Trimming removed 5 bases at V and 2 bases at J, with 4 bases between. Germline CDR1 reads SNHLY; CDR2 reads FYNNEI. CDR3 length: 11 amino acids. Only in-frame clones appear in the TCRdb table, and some are missing; sequencing was by immunoSEQ multiplex PCR. The profile shows around 58,000 clones, over 75% of them singletons. The sequenced material came from blood. This clonotype was sampled from a man in his fifties or sixties in good health. The chain has TRBV2 and TRBJ2-7, with D unclear. CDR3 in DNA: TGTGCCAGCAGTCTAGCCTACGAGCAGTACTTC. Amino acids: CASSLAYEQYF.